This TCR beta chain was captured in a study of blood T cell repertoires in COVID-19. Using immunoSEQ multiplex PCR, the repertoire was profiled, and TCRdb retains in-frame clones only, with some absent. This sample has roughly 44,000 clones, with around 90% found just once. The germline V gene has CDR1 LNHDA and CDR2 SQIVND (reference sequence). This CDR3 spans 13 amino acids. Between the trimmed V and J ends, which lost 6 bases and 6 bases, there was a span of 14 bases. The receptor's source is a man older than 75 with acute or convalescent COVID-19. Sequenced: peripheral blood. V gene TRBV19 combines with J gene TRBJ1-1; D perhaps matches TRBD1 (6 bases). The CDR3 DNA reads TGTGCCAGTAGGCCCCCTGGGACACCTGAAGCTTTCTTT. Translation gives CASRPPGTPEAFF.